The clone carrying this TCR beta chain was seen at least ten times. CDR1 and CDR2 (germline): SNHLY, FYNNEI. The V end lost 6 bases, the J end lost 2 bases, and 17 bases lay between the germline ends. The CDR3 covers 15 residues. These data belong to a study of early T cells in non-severe SARS-CoV-2 infection. TCRdb analysed the 5' RACE reads with MiXCR anew, one entry per CDR3 protein. Among some 91,000 distinct CDR3 sequences listed, 13% were seen once. The V call is TRBV2, the J call TRBJ2-7, with no clear D. This TCR derives from an adult who was a healthcare worker with PCR-confirmed SARS-CoV-2 infection or an uninfected control (not recorded which). Sequencing used whole blood. The CDR3 DNA is TGTGCCAGCAGAGACGTCGTTGGTCGTCCCTACGAGCAGTACTTC. This sequence encodes CASRDVVGRPYEQYF.